One sample yielded the 24 T cell receptor beta chains listed below, sequenced in a study of blood T cell repertoires in COVID-19. Generated by immunoSEQ multiplex PCR, the TCRdb table keeps only in-frame clones and is missing some. The table shows roughly 100,000 clones, with roughly 80% occurring only once. Sample: peripheral blood. These receptors all come from a woman in her sixties or seventies with acute or convalescent COVID-19.

The chain recombines TRBV12-3 or TRBV12-4 with TRBJ1-2, with 7 bases lining up with TRBD1. V was clipped by 6 bases and J by 2 bases; unmatched bases: 3. CDR3 length equals 13 residues. CDR3 nucleotide sequence: TGTGCCAGCAGACCGGGACAGAACTATGGCTACACCTTC. As protein: CASRPGQNYGYTF.

This chain links TRBV6-6 with TRBJ2-1; the match to TRBD2 covers 8 bases. The length of the CDR3 is 15 residues. CDR1 MNHNY and CDR2 SVGAGI come from the germline V gene (reference sequence). The V gene end was trimmed by 2 bases and the J gene end by 6 bases; junction bases not matched to a gene: 6. The CDR3 bases are TGTGCCAGCAGTTACGAAATAGCGGGGCTCAATGAGCAGTTCTTC. Its translation: CASSYEIAGLNEQFF.

The rearrangement links TRBV7-9 to TRBJ2-1; 15 nucleotides align to TRBD2. The V gene's germline CDR1 is SEHNR and CDR2 FQNEAQ (reference sequence). The CDR3 runs to 15 residues. V trimming: 5 bases; J trimming: 8 bases; junction bases outside the gene matches: 4. CDR3: CASSTGTSGGYEQFF. CDR3 DNA: TGTGCCAGCAGCACCGGGACTAGCGGGGGGTATGAGCAGTTCTTC.

The J gene is TRBJ2-1, the V gene TRBV7-2; D is undetermined. Looked up from germline, CDR1 is SGHTA and CDR2 is FQGNSA. V shed 5 bases and J shed 4 bases, with 6 bases lying between them. This CDR3 comprises 12 residues. The CDR3 protein is CASSQEYNEQFF. In nucleotides, the CDR3 is TGTGCCAGCAGCCAAGAGTACAATGAGCAGTTCTTC.

This chain uses TRBV4-1 with TRBJ2-3; D remains unclear. CDR3 length equals 14 residues. V was shortened by 5 bases and J by 2 bases, with 11 bases between the two germline ends. From germline, CDR1 is MGHRA and CDR2 YSYEKL. In DNA, the CDR3 is TGCGCCAGCAGCTTGTTAAGCAACACAGATACGCAGTATTTT. It translates to CASSLLSNTDTQYF.

A few counts support this clone. The chain combines TRBV5-6 with TRBJ1-5; TRBD1 aligns across 7 bases. With 2 bases clipped from V and 3 bases from J, the junction kept 5 bases outside the gene matches. This CDR3 has 15 amino acids. In germline, CDR1 is SGHDT, CDR2 YYEEEE. DNA for the CDR3: TGTGCCAGCAGCTTATCGGGACAGCACAATCAGCCCCAGCATTTT. It specifies CASSLSGQHNQPQHF.

The CDR3 spells CASSGVDRGSSPLHF. The CDR3 nucleotides read TGTGCCAGCAGCGGGGTGGACAGGGGGAGTTCACCCCTCCACTTT. The chain couples TRBV28 to TRBJ1-6; 10 nucleotides match TRBD1. V lost 6 bases, J lost 9 bases, and 8 bases stayed unmatched. Looked up from germline, CDR1 is MDHEN and CDR2 is SYDVKM. The CDR3 length is 15 residues.

The chain recombines TRBV28 with TRBJ1-1; D might be TRBD1 (6 bases). The germline V and J ends were trimmed by 3 bases and 8 bases, with 25 bases remaining between them. The germline gives CDR1 MDHEN, CDR2 SYDVKM. CDR3 length: 17 amino acids. The chain's CDR3 is CASSFGTTGFRVVEAFF. DNA of the CDR3: TGTGCCAGCAGTTTTGGGACGACAGGATTTAGAGTGGTCGAAGCTTTCTTT.

The chain combines TRBV5-1 with TRBJ2-3, with D perhaps matching TRBD2 (6 bases). The CDR3 sequence is 15 residues long. Looked up from germline, CDR1 is SGHRS and CDR2 is YFSETQ. V lost 6 bases, J lost 0 bases, and 14 bases lay in between. The CDR3 DNA reads TGCGCCAGCACTAGGGACTCACCTAGCACAGATACGCAGTATTTT. It specifies CASTRDSPSTDTQYF.

This sequence joins TRBV19 and TRBJ2-5; 9 bases map to TRBD2. This CDR3 comprises 14 residues. Germline V gene sequence: CDR1 LNHDA, CDR2 SQIVND (reference sequence). With 6 bases clipped from V and 14 bases from J, the junction kept 16 bases outside the gene matches. The CDR3 region has the DNA TGTGCCAGTAGCCCAAATAAGGTAGCGGGGGCTCTCTACTTC. It encodes CASSPNKVAGALYF.

V usage is TRBV18 and J usage is TRBJ2-7; perhaps TRBD2 as D (6 bases). With 1 base removed from V and 0 bases from J, the gap between germline ends came to 13 bases. This CDR3 comprises 16 residues. Germline CDR1 KGHSH, CDR2 LQKENI. In DNA form, the CDR3 reads TGTGCCAGCTCACCACTCAGCGCGGGGAGCTCCTACGAGCAGTACTTC. Protein sequence: CASSPLSAGSSYEQYF.

The chain links TRBV4-1 to TRBJ2-2, with 7 bases fitting TRBD2. The germline CDR1 and CDR2 sequences are MGHRA and YSYEKL. J gave up 6 bases and V 2 bases, and 12 bases lay outside the gene matches. The CDR3 runs 17 residues. The CDR3 coding sequence is TGCGCCAGCAGCCAAATGGGGGAGGGGCGGCGGCCCGGGGAGCTGTTTTTT. Amino acids: CASSQMGEGRRPGELFF.

This chain connects TRBV5-1 to TRBJ2-1; D remains ambiguous. Germline CDR1 SGHRS, CDR2 YFSETQ. The CDR3 loop spans 12 amino acids. Between the trimmed V and J ends, which lost 0 bases and 7 bases, there was a span of 5 bases. CDR3 sequence reads: CASSLGLNEQFF. In DNA, the CDR3 is TGCGCCAGCAGCTTGGGGCTTAATGAGCAGTTCTTC.

The chain uses TRBV28 and TRBJ2-5; perhaps TRBD1 as D (5 bases). The CDR3 sequence is 16 residues long. Germline assignment: CDR1 MDHEN and CDR2 SYDVKM. V dropped 4 bases and J dropped 5 bases, with 20 bases sitting between them. Written as DNA, the CDR3 is TGTGCCAGCAGTTCCCCCTCAACAACAGGTCGCGAGACCCAGTACTTC. Protein product: CASSSPSTTGRETQYF.

The gene calls are TRBV30 and TRBJ1-2, with D hard to call. Trimming took 5 bases from V and 3 from J, leaving 13 bases between them. CDR1 and CDR2 (germline): GTSNPN, SVGIG (reference sequence). This CDR3 comprises 13 residues. CDR3 coding DNA: TGTGCCTGGTCTTCATACGGAGACTATGGCTACACCTTC. It encodes CAWSSYGDYGYTF.

The rearrangement uses TRBV7-2 and TRBJ1-2, with D perhaps TRBD1 (5 bases). Germline CDR1 is SGHTA and CDR2 is FQGNSA. This CDR3 region has 12 residues. The germline V and J ends were trimmed by 5 bases and 8 bases, with 12 bases remaining between them. The CDR3 DNA reads TGTGCCAGCAGCCTCCGGGGGAGAGGCTACACCTTC. It codes for CASSLRGRGYTF.

This clone was picked up a small number of times. V usage is TRBV19 and J usage is TRBJ2-7; 10 bases align to TRBD2. CDR3 length equals 16 residues. Germline loops: CDR1 LNHDA, CDR2 SQIVND (reference sequence). V trimming: 5 bases; J trimming: 5 bases; junction bases outside the gene matches: 12. CDR3 in amino acids: CASSELAGLPSHEQYF. CDR3 DNA sequence: TGTGCCAGTAGTGAACTAGCGGGGCTACCTTCCCACGAGCAGTACTTC.

The chain carries TRBV27 and TRBJ1-6; D might be TRBD1 (5 bases). V was trimmed by 10 bases and J by 3 bases, leaving 16 bases between them. This CDR3 has 15 residues. The V gene's germline CDR1 is MNHEY and CDR2 SMNVEV (reference sequence). CDR3 nucleotides: TGTGCCACCAGGGAAAACGGAGTCTATAATTCACCCCTCCACTTT. Amino acid sequence: CATRENGVYNSPLHF.

V gene TRBV28 combines with J gene TRBJ1-6; 8 bases match TRBD1. The ends lost 5 bases at V and 7 bases at J; junction bases unmatched: 7. The germline CDR1 and CDR2 sequences are MDHEN and SYDVKM. This CDR3 is built from 15 residues. The CDR3 region has the DNA TGTGCCAGCAGTCCCACTCAGGGGGCGAATTCACCCCTCCACTTT. It is translated as CASSPTQGANSPLHF.

This clone was recorded once. V gene TRBV19 combines with J gene TRBJ2-3; D is unresolved. Trimming cost V 0 bases and J 2 bases, with 9 bases left between them. The CDR3 runs 15 residues. Germline V CDR1 and CDR2: LNHDA, SQIVND (reference sequence). CDR3 sequence reads: CASSIDPRYTDTQYF. The CDR3 DNA sequence: TGTGCCAGTAGTATAGATCCCAGGTACACAGATACGCAGTATTTT.

The chain is built from TRBV27 and TRBJ2-5; 12 bases are shared with TRBD2. This CDR3 is built from 15 residues. The V gene end was trimmed by 2 bases and the J gene end by 5 bases; junction bases not matched to a gene: 3. Germline CDR1 MNHEY, CDR2 SMNVEV (reference sequence). CDR3 DNA: TGTGCCAGCAGTTTACTAGCGGGGGGGCACGAGACCCAGTACTTC. Translation gives CASSLLAGGHETQYF.

CDR3 in DNA: TGTGCCAGCAGGCGGGCAGATACGCAGTATTTT. Its translation: CASRRADTQYF. The rearrangement uses TRBV2 and TRBJ2-3, with D perhaps matching TRBD2 (5 bases). CDR3 length: 11 amino acids. CDR1 is SNHLY, CDR2 FYNNEI, per germline. V lost 6 bases and J lost 4, with 5 bases in between.

The V call is TRBV19, the J call TRBJ1-2; no reliable D call. The CDR3 is made up of 15 amino acids. The V gene lost 5 bases and the J gene lost 5 bases, with 18 bases spanning the gap. Germline CDR1 LNHDA, CDR2 SQIVND (reference sequence). The CDR3 DNA reads as TGTGCCAGTAGTTCTCCCGGGAGGATGATATATGGCTACACCTTC. Its protein is CASSSPGRMIYGYTF.

The genes are TRBV27 and TRBJ1-3, with unresolved D. The germline CDR1 and CDR2 sequences are MNHEY and SMNVEV (reference sequence). V was shortened by 5 bases and J by 0 bases, with 11 bases between the two germline ends. The length of the CDR3 is 15 residues. The CDR3 protein is CASSEASLSGNTIYF. CDR3 in DNA: TGTGCCAGCAGTGAGGCGAGCCTCTCTGGAAACACCATATATTTT.